What follows are 8 T cell receptor beta chains derived from one specimen sequenced in a study of cytomegalovirus exposure and HLA in healthy donors. Use of 60 Vbeta and 13 Jbeta primers characterized the PCR. TCRdb's copy holds only in-frame clones and misses some; the assay was immunoSEQ multiplex PCR. The sample lists approximately 180,000 clones, approximately 70% occurring once. Sequenced input: PBMCs. Receptors originate from a woman aged 25-40 years in good health and CMV-seronegative.

This clone occurred a few times. This chain uses TRBV5-1 with TRBJ2-5; 8 bases fit TRBD1. The CDR3 consists of 16 residues. V lost 4 bases to trimming and J lost 5 bases; unmatched junction nucleotides: 13. The germline CDR1 and CDR2 sequences are SGHRS and YFSETQ. The CDR3 bases are TGCGCCAGCAGCCTGACAGGGGCGACAACCCGGGAGACCCAGTACTTC. Residues: CASSLTGATTRETQYF.

V and J are TRBV4-1 and TRBJ2-7, with a weak D call TRBD1 (6 bases). The germline V gene has CDR1 MGHRA and CDR2 YSYEKL. The CDR3 length is 15 residues. V lost 0 bases to trimming and J lost 5 bases, with 14 bases between them. CDR3 coding DNA: TGCGCCAGCAGCCAAGACCCTAACAGGGAGAACGAGCAGTACTTC. Translating it yields CASSQDPNRENEQYF.

This chain joins TRBV13 and TRBJ2-3; 7 positions match TRBD2. J was trimmed by 3 bases and V by 1 base; bases with no gene match: 4. Looked up from germline, CDR1 is PRHDT and CDR2 is FYEKMQ (reference sequence). The CDR3 totals 15 residues. CDR3 bases: TGTGCCAGCAGCTTAGCGGGGGGACGTACAGATACGCAGTATTTT. Translated, it gives CASSLAGGRTDTQYF.

CDR3 residues: CASSVNKGHNTGELFF. CDR3 in DNA: TGTGCCAGCAGCGTAAATAAGGGACACAACACCGGGGAGCTGTTTTTT. The rearrangement uses TRBV9 and TRBJ2-2, with D maybe TRBD1 (6 bases). Deletions cut 1 base from V and 2 bases from J, with 12 bases between. Per germline, CDR1 SGDLS and CDR2 YYNGEE. This CDR3 is 16 amino acids long.

V is TRBV27 and J is TRBJ1-2; tentative D call: TRBD1 (6 bases). Germline CDR1 MNHEY, CDR2 SMNVEV (reference sequence). This CDR3 spans 12 amino acids. The germline V and J ends were trimmed by 7 bases and 3 bases, with 9 bases remaining between them. This chain's CDR3 is CASTGDYYGYTF. Here the CDR3 DNA reads TGTGCCAGCACAGGGGATTACTATGGCTACACCTTC.

This clone is a singleton in its sample. The chain links TRBV4-1 to TRBJ2-1; weak D call: TRBD1 (6 bases). CDR3 size: 15 residues. The V gene's germline CDR1 is MGHRA and CDR2 YSYEKL. V shed 1 base and J shed 4 bases, with 11 bases lying between them. The CDR3 loop reads CASSQGDRSYNEQFF. The CDR3 DNA is TGCGCCAGCAGCCAAGGCGACAGGAGTTACAATGAGCAGTTCTTC.

This clone came up a few times. The chain combines TRBV10-2 with TRBJ2-7, with 11 bases identical to TRBD1. The ends lost 9 bases at V and 6 bases at J; junction bases unmatched: 7. In germline, CDR1 is WSHSY, CDR2 SAAADI. This CDR3 has 13 residues. Written as DNA, the CDR3 is TGCGCCAGTTCCCCCGGGACAGGGGGCGAGCAGTACTTC. It specifies CASSPGTGGEQYF.

V is TRBV29-1 and J is TRBJ1-2, with D possibly TRBD1 on 5 matching bases. This CDR3 spans 13 amino acids. The V end was cut by 7 bases, the J end by 0 bases, with 12 bases between. The V gene's germline CDR1 is SQVTM and CDR2 ANQGSEA. The CDR3 loop reads CSASSDTNYGYTF. CDR3 sequence (DNA): TGCAGCGCTTCTTCGGACACTAACTATGGCTACACCTTC.